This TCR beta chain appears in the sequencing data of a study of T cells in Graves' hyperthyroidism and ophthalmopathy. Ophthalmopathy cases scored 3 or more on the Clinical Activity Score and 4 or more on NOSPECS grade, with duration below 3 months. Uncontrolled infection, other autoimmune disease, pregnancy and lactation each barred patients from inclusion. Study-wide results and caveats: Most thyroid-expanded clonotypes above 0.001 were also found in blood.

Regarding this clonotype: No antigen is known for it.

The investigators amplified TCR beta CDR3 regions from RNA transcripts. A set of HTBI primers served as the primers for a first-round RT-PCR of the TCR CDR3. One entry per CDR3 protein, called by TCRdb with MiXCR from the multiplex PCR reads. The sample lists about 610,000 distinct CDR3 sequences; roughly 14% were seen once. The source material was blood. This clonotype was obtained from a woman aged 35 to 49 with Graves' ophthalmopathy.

The CDR3 region is CASRLGAGQGYEQYF. CDR3 coding DNA: TGTGCCAGCAGGTTGGGAGCGGGACAAGGCTACGAGCAGTACTTC. The V call is TRBV6-2 or TRBV6-3, the J call TRBJ2-7, with D tentatively TRBD2 (7 bases). CDR1 and CDR2 (germline): MNHEY, SVGEGT. This CDR3 is 15 amino acids long. The ends were cut back, 6 bases at V and 3 bases at J, with 18 bases in the middle.